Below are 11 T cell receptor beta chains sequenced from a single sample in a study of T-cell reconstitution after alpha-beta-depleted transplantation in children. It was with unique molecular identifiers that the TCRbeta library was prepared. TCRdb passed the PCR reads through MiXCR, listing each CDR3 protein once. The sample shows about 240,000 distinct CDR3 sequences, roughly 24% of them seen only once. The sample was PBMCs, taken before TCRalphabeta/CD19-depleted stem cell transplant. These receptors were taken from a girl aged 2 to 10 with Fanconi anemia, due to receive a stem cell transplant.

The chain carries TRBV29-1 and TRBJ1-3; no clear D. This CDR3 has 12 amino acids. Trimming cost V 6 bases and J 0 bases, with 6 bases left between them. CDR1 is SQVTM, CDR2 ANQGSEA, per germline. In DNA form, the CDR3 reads TGCAGCGTCCGGATCTCTGGAAACACCATATATTTT. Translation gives CSVRISGNTIYF.

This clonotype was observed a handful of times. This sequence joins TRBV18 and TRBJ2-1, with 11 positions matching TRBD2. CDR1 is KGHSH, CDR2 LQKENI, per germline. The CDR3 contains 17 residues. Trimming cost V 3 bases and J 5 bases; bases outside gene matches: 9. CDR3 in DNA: TGTGCCAGCTCACCTAGGTCAACTAGCGGGAGAAACAATGAGCAGTTCTTC. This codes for CASSPRSTSGRNNEQFF.

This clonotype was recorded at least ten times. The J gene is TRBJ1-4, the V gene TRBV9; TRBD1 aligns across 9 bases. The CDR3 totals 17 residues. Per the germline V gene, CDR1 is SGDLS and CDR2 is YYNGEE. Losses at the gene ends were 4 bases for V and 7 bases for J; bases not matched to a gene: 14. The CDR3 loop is CASSTRSTGGVGEKLFF. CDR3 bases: TGTGCCAGCAGCACCAGAAGTACAGGGGGCGTGGGTGAAAAACTGTTTTTT.

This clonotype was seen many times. The CDR3 DNA is TGTGCCAGCAGGGGACTAGCGGGGACCTACAATGAGCAGTTCTTC. Residues: CASRGLAGTYNEQFF. The V call is TRBV12-3 or TRBV12-4, the J call TRBJ2-1; 13 nucleotides agree with TRBD2. J lost 2 bases, V lost 6 bases, and 1 base had no gene match. The CDR3 is 15 amino acids.

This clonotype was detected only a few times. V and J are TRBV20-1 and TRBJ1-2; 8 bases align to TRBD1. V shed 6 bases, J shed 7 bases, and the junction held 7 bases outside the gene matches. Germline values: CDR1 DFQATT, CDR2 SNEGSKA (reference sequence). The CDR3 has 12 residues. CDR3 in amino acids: CSAMTGVVGYTF. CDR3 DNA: TGCAGTGCCATGACAGGGGTTGTTGGCTACACCTTC.

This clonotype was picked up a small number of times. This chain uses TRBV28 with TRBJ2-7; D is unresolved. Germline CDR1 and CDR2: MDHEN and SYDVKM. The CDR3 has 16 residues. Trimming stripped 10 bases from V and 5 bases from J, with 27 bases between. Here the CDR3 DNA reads TGTGCCACCATTACTTTTCCGGCAGGCAGCACCAACGAGCAGTACTTC. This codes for CATITFPAGSTNEQYF.

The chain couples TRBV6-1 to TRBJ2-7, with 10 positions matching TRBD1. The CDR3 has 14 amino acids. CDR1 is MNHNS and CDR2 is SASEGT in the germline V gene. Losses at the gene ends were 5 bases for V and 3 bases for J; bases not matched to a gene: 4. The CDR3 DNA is TGTGCCAGCAGTACCTGGGACAGGGGCTACGAGCAGTACTTC. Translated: CASSTWDRGYEQYF.

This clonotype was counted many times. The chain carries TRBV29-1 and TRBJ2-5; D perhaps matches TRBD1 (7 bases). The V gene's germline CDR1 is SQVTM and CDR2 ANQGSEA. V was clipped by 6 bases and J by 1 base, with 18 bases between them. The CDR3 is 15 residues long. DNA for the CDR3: TGCAGCGTGGACTACAGGGGAGAAGGCCAAGAGACCCAGTACTTC. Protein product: CSVDYRGEGQETQYF. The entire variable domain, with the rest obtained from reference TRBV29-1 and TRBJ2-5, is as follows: SAVISQKPSRDICQRGTSLTIQCQVDSQVTMMFWYRQQPGQSLTLIATANQGSEATYESGFVIDKFPISRPNLTFSTLTVSNMSPEDSSIYLCSVDYRGEGQETQYFGPGTRLLVL.

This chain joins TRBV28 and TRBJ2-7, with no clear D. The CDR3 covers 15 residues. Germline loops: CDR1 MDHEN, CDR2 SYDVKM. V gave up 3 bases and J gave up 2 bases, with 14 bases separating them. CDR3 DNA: TGTGCCAGCAGTTTCCCGGACGGAGCCCCCTACGAGCAGTACTTC. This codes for CASSFPDGAPYEQYF.

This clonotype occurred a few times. CDR3 in amino acids: CASSFPDRMGYNEQFF. The DNA of the CDR3 is TGTGCCAGCAGCTTTCCAGACCGAATGGGTTACAATGAGCAGTTCTTC. The chain combines TRBV11-2 with TRBJ2-1; unclear D gene. Germline V gene lookup returns CDR1 SGHAT and CDR2 FQNNGV. V lost 3 bases and J lost 4, with 16 bases in between. The length of the CDR3 is 16 residues.

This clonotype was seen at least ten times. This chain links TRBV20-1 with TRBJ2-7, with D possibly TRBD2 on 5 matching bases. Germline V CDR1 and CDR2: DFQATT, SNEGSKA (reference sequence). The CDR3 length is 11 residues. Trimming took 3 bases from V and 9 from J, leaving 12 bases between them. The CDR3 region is CSARMGEGQYF. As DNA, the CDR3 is TGCAGTGCTAGGATGGGAGAAGGGCAGTACTTC.